This T cell receptor beta chain was sequenced in a study of blood T cell repertoires in COVID-19. Assay used: immunoSEQ multiplex PCR; TCRdb lists only in-frame clones, some missing. The table has fewer than 350,000 clones, around 85% seen once. Sequenced: PBMCs or T cells enriched from blood (not recorded which). The receptor was isolated from a woman aged 50 to 60 who had recovered from COVID-19.

The CDR3 region is CASSSRTGDSGANVLTF. DNA for the CDR3: TGCGCCAGCAGCTCCCGGACAGGAGACTCTGGGGCCAACGTCCTGACTTTC. The chain carries TRBV5-1 and TRBJ2-6, with 7 bases matching TRBD1. The germline CDR1 and CDR2 sequences are SGHRS and YFSETQ. The CDR3 is 17 amino acids. Trimming cost V 3 bases and J 0 bases; bases outside gene matches: 6.